This entry concerns a single T cell receptor beta chain. The antigen is not known. A read error may produce the germline difference seen at one junction end. Sequencing used immunoSEQ multiplex PCR; TCRdb keeps in-frame clones, though not all of them. The sample has 350,000 to 450,000 clones, around 87% seen once. This sample stems from a study of Ad26.COV2.S vaccination and SARS-CoV-2 variants. Whole-study results and caveats: Spike-specific TCR breadth ran higher among vaccine recipients than placebo recipients.

This CDR3 is 11 amino acids long. The germline V gene encodes CDR1 SEHNR and CDR2 FQNEAQ (reference sequence). Regarding treatment: roughly 19 received Ad26.COV2.S at low or high dose, single or two shots; about 5 received placebo; per-sample allocation not given. Following the first vaccine or placebo injection, samples were taken on day 63. Boston supplied an adult donor aged 18-55 years. The V gene is TRBV7-9, the J gene TRBJ2-1; unclear D gene. The TCR comes from a person between 18 and 65 years old who received the Ad26.COV2.S COVID-19 vaccine or a placebo. The sample was peripheral blood, taken in a trial of Ad26.COV2.S vaccine versus placebo. CDR3 region: CASSSSNEQFF. The CDR3 region has the DNA TGTGCCAGCAGCTCCTCCAATGAGCAGTTCTTC.